The clone carrying this T cell receptor (beta chain) was seen a handful of times. The target antigen is unknown. The data belong to a study of early T cells in non-severe SARS-CoV-2 infection. Study in general: Sequencing was performed on bulk RNA from unsorted whole blood, leaving chains unpaired.

V was pared by 1 base and J by 0 bases, with 7 bases between. CDR1 and CDR2 (germline): SGHNT, YENEEA. The CDR3 totals 16 residues. Study-level points and caveats: Clonotype matching in VDJdb favored anti-spike CD8 responses and did not capture private and CD4 specificities.

Unique molecular identifiers (one per individual cDNA molecule) were attached. Using its own MiXCR run on the 5' RACE reads, TCRdb lists one record per CDR3 protein. The sample lists over 50,000 distinct CDR3 sequences, under 14% occurring once. The genes are TRBV11-3 and TRBJ2-6; D remains unclear. Sequencing input: whole blood. The receptor was isolated from an adult who was a healthcare worker with PCR-confirmed SARS-CoV-2 infection or an uninfected control (not recorded which). The CDR3 nucleotides read TGTGCCAGCAGCTTAGCCAAGGGCTCTGGGGCCAACGTCCTGACTTTC. Its protein product is CASSLAKGSGANVLTF. The full variable domain, completed using reference TRBV11-3 and TRBJ2-6, is EAGVVQSPRYKIIEKKQPVAFWCNPISGHNTLYWYLQNLGQGPELLIRYENEEAVDDSQLPKDRFSAERLKGVDSTLKIQPAELGDSAVYLCASSLAKGSGANVLTFGAGSRLTVL.